These 32 T cell receptor beta chains were all obtained from the same sample, sequenced in a study of blood T cell repertoires in COVID-19 (dated by TCRdb to the early 2020s). Library preparation employed the immunoSEQ multiplex PCR assay. TCRdb carries this immuneACCESS record with in-frame sequences only. Its versions omit some clonotypes, under half of them owing to an unresolved V gene in the studies checked, with the rest unexplained. Across this sample there are about 310,000 clones, with around 89% seen only once. The top ten hold more than 0.85% of the sample. The source material was peripheral blood. Every receptor here comes from a woman aged 40 to 50 with COVID-19, enrolled during active disease.

V usage is TRBV5-6 and J usage is TRBJ2-5; TRBD1 matches 11 bases. The CDR3 has 15 amino acids. Germline CDR1 and CDR2: SGHDT and YYEEEE. Unmatched junction bases numbered 3, after V lost 2 bases and J lost 3 bases. CDR3 nucleotide sequence: TGTGCCAGCAGCTTCGGGACAGGGGGAGAAGAGACCCAGTACTTC. This sequence encodes CASSFGTGGEETQYF.

The V call is TRBV19, the J call TRBJ1-1, with 9 bases matching TRBD1. CDR3 length: 15 amino acids. With 5 bases clipped from V and 11 bases from J, the junction kept 15 bases outside the gene matches. Germline values: CDR1 LNHDA, CDR2 SQIVND (reference sequence). CDR3 nucleotide sequence: TGTGCCAGTAGTGCCCGGGACAGGGACCCGGCATGGGCTTTCTTT. This sequence encodes CASSARDRDPAWAFF.

The chain recombines TRBV19 with TRBJ2-2, with TRBD2 as a possible D gene (6 bases). This CDR3 is 15 amino acids long. V lost 5 bases, J lost 0 bases, and 10 bases lay in between. CDR1 and CDR2 from the germline V gene are LNHDA and SQIVND (reference sequence). In nucleotides, the CDR3 is TGTGCCAGTAGTCAAGGACTAACGAACACCGGGGAGCTGTTTTTT. Protein sequence: CASSQGLTNTGELFF.

The genes are TRBV15 and TRBJ1-3, with 8 bases matching TRBD1. The CDR3 loop spans 15 amino acids. With 5 bases clipped from V and 4 bases from J, the junction kept 7 bases outside the gene matches. CDR1 and CDR2 from the germline V gene are LNHNV and YYDKDF (reference sequence). DNA for the CDR3: TGTGCCACCAGCTCTGAGACAGGGGTCGGAAACACCATATATTTT. Residues: CATSSETGVGNTIYF.

This clone is a singleton in its sample. The rearrangement uses TRBV10-3 and TRBJ2-1; D gene uncertain. The germline CDR1 and CDR2 sequences are ENHRY and SYGVKD. This CDR3 region has 12 residues. V was pared by 8 bases and J by 7 bases, with 12 bases between. The chain's CDR3 is CAIGLTQNEQFF. In DNA, the CDR3 is TGTGCCATCGGGCTAACCCAGAATGAGCAGTTCTTC.

The chain carries TRBV7-2 and TRBJ2-1; perhaps TRBD1 as D (6 bases). With 4 bases removed from V and 2 bases from J, the gap between germline ends came to 15 bases. Germline CDR1 reads SGHTA; CDR2 reads FQGNSA. The CDR3 is 16 residues long. The CDR3 spells CASSSMVAGAYNEQFF. Here the CDR3 DNA reads TGTGCCAGCAGCTCCATGGTGGCAGGGGCCTACAATGAGCAGTTCTTC.

CDR3 bases: TGTGCCACCCAACCGGGACAGGGGATGAACACTGAAGCTTTCTTT. Its translation is CATQPGQGMNTEAFF. The rearrangement joins TRBV19 to TRBJ1-1; 10 bases line up with TRBD1. V was clipped by 10 bases and J by 0 bases; unmatched bases: 8. The CDR3 contains 15 residues. CDR1 and CDR2 from the germline V gene are LNHDA and SQIVND (reference sequence). Complete variable domain (other parts from reference TRBV19 and TRBJ1-1): DGGITQSPKYLFRKEGQNVTLSCEQNLNHDAMYWYRQDPGQGLRLIYYSQIVNDFQKGDIAEGYSVSREKKESFPLTVTSAQKNPTAFYLCATQPGQGMNTEAFFGQGTRLTVV.

This clone was detected a few times. The same CDR3 also results from other DNA sequences found in this sample. The J gene is TRBJ2-5, the V gene TRBV7-9, with D hard to call. Germline V gene lookup returns CDR1 SEHNR and CDR2 FQNEAQ (reference sequence). V dropped 5 bases and J dropped 2 bases, with 3 bases sitting between them. The CDR3 is made up of 11 amino acids. The CDR3 coding sequence is TGTGCCAGCAGCCCGCAAGAGACCCAGTACTTC. This translates into CASSPQETQYF. The full variable domain, with the rest looked up from reference TRBV7-9 and TRBJ2-5, is DTGVSQNPRHKITKRGQNVTFRCDPISEHNRLYWYRQTLGQGPEFLTYFQNEAQLEKSRLLSDRFSAERPKGSFSTLEIQRTEQGDSAMYLCASSPQETQYFGPGTRLLVL.

This clone was counted between two and nine times. This chain connects TRBV3-1 (or the pseudogene TRBV3-2) to TRBJ1-2; D uncertain. V lost 1 base, J lost 6 bases, and 9 bases lay in between. The CDR3 has 13 residues. In germline, CDR1 is LGHDT, CDR2 YNNKEL (reference sequence). In nucleotides, the CDR3 is TGTGCCAGCAGCCAAGGGCGGGTTAATGGCTACACCTTC. Its protein is CASSQGRVNGYTF.

V gene TRBV24-1 combines with J gene TRBJ2-7, with no clear D. This CDR3 has 14 amino acids. Germline CDR1 is KGHDR and CDR2 is SFDVKD. Trimming shortened V by 3 bases and J by 1 base, and 9 bases separated the two germline ends. This CDR3 is CATSDTSRSYEQYF. In DNA, the CDR3 is TGTGCCACCAGTGATACCTCTAGGTCCTACGAGCAGTACTTC.

The chain combines TRBV12-5 with TRBJ2-7; perhaps TRBD2 as D (5 bases). The CDR3 covers 15 residues. Germline CDR1 LGHNT, CDR2 FRNRAP. Between the trimmed V and J ends, which lost 5 bases and 3 bases, there was a span of 17 bases. DNA of the CDR3: TGTGCTAGTGGTCTACCGGGGTACTCGGACTACGAGCAGTACTTC. Translated: CASGLPGYSDYEQYF.

The CDR3 spells CTSSQDLGASSYNEQFF. In nucleotides, the CDR3 is TGCACCAGCAGCCAAGATCTGGGGGCGAGCTCCTACAATGAGCAGTTCTTC. The gene calls are TRBV1 and TRBJ2-1; TRBD1 is the table's D call, not checked against the DNA. TRBV1 is noted as a pseudogene. This CDR3 is built from 17 residues.

V gene TRBV10-3 combines with J gene TRBJ2-5, with D possibly TRBD2 on 5 matching bases. Germline V gene data show CDR1 as ENHRY and CDR2 as SYGVKD. V lost 6 bases and J 5 bases, leaving 16 bases between the germline ends. The CDR3 spans 14 residues. The CDR3 DNA sequence: TGTGCCATCAGCAGGACTTCACCGGGGGAGACCCAGTACTTC. Encoded protein: CAISRTSPGETQYF.

The chain employs TRBV29-1 and TRBJ1-2, with 10 nucleotides matching TRBD1. Germline values: CDR1 SQVTM, CDR2 ANQGSEA. V gave up 7 bases and J gave up 8 bases; unmatched junction bases: 16. The CDR3 loop spans 15 amino acids. CDR3 residues: CSARRRRDRGEGYTF. The CDR3 DNA reads TGCAGCGCTAGAAGGAGAAGGGACAGGGGAGAGGGCTACACCTTC.

The chain recombines TRBV24-1 with TRBJ1-5, with a weak D call TRBD1 (6 bases). V lost 0 bases, J lost 0 bases, and 17 bases lay in between. The CDR3 extends over 19 amino acids. Germline V CDR1 and CDR2: KGHDR, SFDVKD. Here the CDR3 reads CATSDLRTGKGNSNQPQHF. CDR3 in DNA: TGTGCCACCAGTGATTTGCGAACAGGGAAAGGAAATAGCAATCAGCCCCAGCATTTT.

This chain connects TRBV2 to TRBJ1-5; D possibly corresponds to TRBD1 (5 bases). The V gene's germline CDR1 is SNHLY and CDR2 FYNNEI. The CDR3 has 14 amino acids. Trimming shortened V by 7 bases and J by 0 bases, and 10 bases separated the two germline ends. The CDR3 bases are TGTGCCAGCAAGGGGCCCTATAGCAATCAGCCCCAGCATTTT. It specifies CASKGPYSNQPQHF. Supplemented by reference TRBV2 and TRBJ1-5, the full variable domain reads EPEVTQTPSHQVTQMGQEVILRCVPISNHLYFYWYRQILGQKVEFLVSFYNNEISEKSEIFDDQFSVERPDGSNFTLKIRSTKLEDSAMYFCASKGPYSNQPQHFGDGTRLSIL.

This clone was found once. CDR3 sequence reads: CASSYSIVGTRGEQFF. CDR3 bases: TGTGCCAGCAGTTACTCGATAGTCGGGACACGGGGTGAGCAGTTCTTC. This chain joins TRBV6-6 and TRBJ2-1; D is perhaps TRBD1 (6 bases). The CDR3 covers 16 residues. Germline lookup yields CDR1 MNHNY and CDR2 SVGAGI (reference sequence). Trimming took off 0 bases at V and 9 bases at J, with 18 bases between the two ends.

This chain joins TRBV12-3 or TRBV12-4 and TRBJ1-2; TRBD1 might be the D (6 bases). Between the trimmed V and J ends, which lost 3 bases and 4 bases, there was a span of 9 bases. CDR3 length: 13 residues. The CDR3: CASSLQGRYGYTF. CDR3 bases: TGTGCCAGCAGTTTGCAGGGGCGCTATGGCTACACCTTC.

The gene calls are TRBV27 and TRBJ1-3, with D uncertain. V was shortened by 2 bases and J by 0 bases, with 11 bases between the two germline ends. The germline V gene has CDR1 MNHEY and CDR2 SMNVEV (reference sequence). The CDR3 sequence is 16 residues long. CDR3 loop: CASSLNSIYSGNTIYF. CDR3 bases: TGTGCCAGCAGTTTAAATAGTATCTACTCTGGAAACACCATATATTTT.

The rearrangement uses TRBV6-5 and TRBJ1-5, with 7 bases aligning to TRBD1. Looked up from germline, CDR1 is MNHEY and CDR2 is SVGAGI. V trimming: 2 bases; J trimming: 11 bases; junction bases outside the gene matches: 6. The CDR3 has 13 amino acids. DNA for the CDR3: TGTGCCAGCAGTTACGACAGGGTTGGGTCCCAGCATTTT. Its translation is CASSYDRVGSQHF.

This clone showed up just once. This chain connects TRBV15 to TRBJ1-5, with 9 bases identical to TRBD1. There are 15 residues in the CDR3. V lost 5 bases, J lost 6 bases, and 8 bases stayed unmatched. Germline V gene sequence: CDR1 LNHNV, CDR2 YYDKDF (reference sequence). For the CDR3, the DNA is TGTGCCACCAGCCCAACAGGGGGCGTCGGTCAGCCCCAGCATTTT. Translating it yields CATSPTGGVGQPQHF.

A single count supports this clone. The rearrangement joins TRBV20-1 to TRBJ2-5; TRBD1 matches 7 bases. The V gene end was trimmed by 5 bases and the J gene end by 4 bases; junction bases not matched to a gene: 1. This CDR3 is 11 amino acids long. CDR1 DFQATT and CDR2 SNEGSKA come from the germline V gene (reference sequence). The CDR3 DNA reads as TGCAGTGCTTACAGGGGAGAGACCCAGTACTTC. Translating it yields CSAYRGETQYF.

This chain links TRBV10-3 with TRBJ1-1; no reliable D call. V lost 0 bases and J 5 bases, leaving 7 bases between the germline ends. CDR1 is ENHRY, CDR2 SYGVKD, per germline. The CDR3 is made up of 13 amino acids. CDR3 region: CAISESDITEAFF. CDR3 DNA: TGTGCCATCAGTGAGTCTGACATAACTGAAGCTTTCTTT.

V and J are TRBV5-5 and TRBJ1-1; 7 bases align to TRBD1. CDR3 length: 13 residues. V shed 4 bases, J shed 4 bases, and the junction held 4 bases outside the gene matches. Germline lookup yields CDR1 SGHKS and CDR2 YYEKEE (reference sequence). The CDR3 coding sequence is TGTGCCAGCAGCCACAGGGGACTCACTGAAGCTTTCTTT. Its protein is CASSHRGLTEAFF.

This clone came up a few times. The CDR3 DNA reads as TGTGCCAGCAGTTATGTTGGCAGGGGGGTGAACACTGAAGCTTTCTTT. Its translation: CASSYVGRGVNTEAFF. This chain links TRBV6-5 with TRBJ1-1, with TRBD1 matching 7 bases. CDR1 and CDR2 (germline): MNHEY, SVGAGI. CDR3 length equals 16 residues. After removal of 3 bases from V and 0 bases from J, the junction contained 7 bases not matched to a gene.

The genes are TRBV3-1 (or the pseudogene TRBV3-2) and TRBJ1-2; perhaps TRBD1 as D (5 bases). Trimming cost V 4 bases and J 7 bases, with 16 bases left between them. The CDR3 is made up of 14 amino acids. Germline lookup yields CDR1 LGHDT and CDR2 YNNKEL (reference sequence). The CDR3: CASSRLARASGYTF. The CDR3 coding sequence is TGTGCCAGCAGCCGACTCGCCAGGGCTAGTGGCTACACCTTC.

This chain links TRBV2 with TRBJ2-3; D is undetermined. This CDR3 region has 14 residues. CDR1 and CDR2 (germline): SNHLY, FYNNEI. V dropped 3 bases and J dropped 4 bases, with 11 bases sitting between them. The DNA for the CDR3 is TGTGCCAGCAGTGATCGCCGGTTTCCAGATACGCAGTATTTT. Translated: CASSDRRFPDTQYF.

This sequence joins TRBV30 and TRBJ2-1; perhaps TRBD2 as D (6 bases). With 4 bases removed from V and 0 bases from J, the gap between germline ends came to 10 bases. Germline CDR1 GTSNPN, CDR2 SVGIG (reference sequence). CDR3 length equals 14 residues. CDR3 in DNA: TGTGCCTGGACGGGGGAGGTCTCCTACAATGAGCAGTTCTTC. As protein: CAWTGEVSYNEQFF.

The rearrangement links TRBV5-6 to TRBJ1-3, with D tentatively TRBD1 (5 bases). V lost 3 bases and J lost 0, with 13 bases in between. This CDR3 has 16 residues. Germline values: CDR1 SGHDT, CDR2 YYEEEE. This CDR3 reads CASSSRGLISGNTIYF. CDR3 DNA sequence: TGTGCCAGCAGCTCCCGGGGACTTATCTCTGGAAACACCATATATTTT.

Points on this clone: Mismatch with germline at one junction end may stem from a read error. The V call is TRBV25-1, the J call TRBJ2-3; D perhaps matches TRBD1 (6 bases). This CDR3 has 12 residues. Germline-derived CDR1 and CDR2 are MGHDK and SYGVNS. The DNA for the CDR3 is TGTGCCAGCAGTGATGGGACAAGAGCTTTGCATTTT. It codes for CASSDGTRALHF. The variable domain in full, completed from reference TRBV25-1 and TRBJ2-3, reads EADIYQTPRYLVIGTGKKITLECSQTMGHDKMYWYQQDPGMELHLIHYSYGVNSTEKGDLSSESTVSRIRTEHFPLTLESARPSHTSQYLCASSDGTRALHFGPGTRLTVL.

The count of this clone is one. The rearrangement joins TRBV6-2 or TRBV6-3 to TRBJ2-7; perhaps TRBD1 as D (6 bases). Trimming stripped 7 bases from V and 4 bases from J, with 17 bases between. Per the germline V gene, CDR1 is MNHEY and CDR2 is SVGEGT. The CDR3 is 14 residues long. Here the CDR3 reads CASNPDSASYEQYF. The CDR3 DNA reads TGTGCCAGCAACCCGGACAGCGCCTCGTACGAGCAGTACTTC.

The V and J genes are TRBV12-5 and TRBJ2-5; D possibly corresponds to TRBD2 (6 bases). CDR3 length: 16 amino acids. With 5 bases removed from V and 4 bases from J, the gap between germline ends came to 20 bases. The germline CDR1 and CDR2 sequences are LGHNT and FRNRAP. The CDR3 loop is CASGAYLTSLPETQYF. The CDR3 coding sequence is TGTGCTAGTGGTGCCTACTTGACTAGTTTACCAGAGACCCAGTACTTC.